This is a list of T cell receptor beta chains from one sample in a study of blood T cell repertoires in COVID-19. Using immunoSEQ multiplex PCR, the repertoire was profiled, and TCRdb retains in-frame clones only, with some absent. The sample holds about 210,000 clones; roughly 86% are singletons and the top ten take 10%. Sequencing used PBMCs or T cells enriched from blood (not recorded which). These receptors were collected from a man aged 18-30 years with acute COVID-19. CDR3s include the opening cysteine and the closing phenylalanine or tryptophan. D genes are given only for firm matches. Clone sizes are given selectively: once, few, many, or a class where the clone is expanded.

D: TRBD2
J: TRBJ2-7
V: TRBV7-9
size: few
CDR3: CASSRGDGGFGQYF
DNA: TGTGCCAGCAGCCGGGGGGACGGAGGTTTCGGGCAGTACTTC

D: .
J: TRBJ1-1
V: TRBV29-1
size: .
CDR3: CSVVGDLNTEAFF
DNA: TGCAGCGTCGTAGGGGATTTGAACACTGAAGCTTTCTTT

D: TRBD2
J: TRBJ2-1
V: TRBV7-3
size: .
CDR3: CASSPAPGLRNEQFF
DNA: TGTGCCAGCAGCCCCGCACCGGGACTAAGGAATGAGCAGTTCTTC

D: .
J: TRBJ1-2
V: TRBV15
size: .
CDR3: CATSRSLYGYTF
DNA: TGTGCCACCAGCAGATCCCTGTATGGCTACACCTTC

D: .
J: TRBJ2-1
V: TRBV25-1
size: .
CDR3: CASSYGGAPSNNEQFF
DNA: TGTGCCAGCAGTTACGGGGGAGCCCCTTCGAACAATGAGCAGTTCTTC

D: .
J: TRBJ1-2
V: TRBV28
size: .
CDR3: CASSSPDSWDYGYTF
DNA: TGTGCCAGCAGTTCCCCTGACTCTTGGGACTATGGCTACACCTTC

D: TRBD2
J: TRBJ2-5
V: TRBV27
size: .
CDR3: CASSVLAGVVETQYF
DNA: TGTGCCAGCAGTGTACTAGCGGGAGTAGTGGAGACCCAGTACTTC

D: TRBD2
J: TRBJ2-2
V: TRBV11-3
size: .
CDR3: CASSSRDGGGLNTGELFF
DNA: TGTGCCAGCAGCTCAAGAGACGGGGGAGGGCTGAACACCGGGGAGCTGTTTTTT

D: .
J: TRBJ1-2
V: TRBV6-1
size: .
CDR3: CASSERGDYGYTF
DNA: TGTGCCAGCAGTGAACGGGGGGACTATGGCTACACCTTC

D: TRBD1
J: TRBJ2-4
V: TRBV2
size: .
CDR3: CASSVTGGEGIQYF
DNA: TGTGCCAGCAGCGTGACAGGGGGCGAGGGCATTCAGTACTTC

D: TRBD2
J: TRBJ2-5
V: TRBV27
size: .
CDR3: CASSLFPSGSQETQYF
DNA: TGTGCCAGCAGTTTATTTCCTAGCGGGAGTCAAGAGACCCAGTACTTC

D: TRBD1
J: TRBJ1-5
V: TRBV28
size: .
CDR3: CASSLGQGTQPQHF
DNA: TGTGCCAGCAGTTTAGGACAGGGGACTCAGCCCCAGCATTTT

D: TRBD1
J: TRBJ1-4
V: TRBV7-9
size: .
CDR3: CASSFTGTGGSNEKLFF
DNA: TGTGCCAGCAGCTTCACCGGGACAGGGGGGAGTAATGAAAAACTGTTTTTT

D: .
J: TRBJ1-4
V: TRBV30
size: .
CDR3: CAWRGVATNEKLFF
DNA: TGTGCCTGGAGAGGGGTTGCAACTAATGAAAAACTGTTTTTT

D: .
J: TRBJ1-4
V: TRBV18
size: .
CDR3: CASSNGGNTNEKLFF
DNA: TGTGCCAGCTCGAACGGGGGAAATACTAATGAAAAACTGTTTTTT